This is a list of T cell receptor beta chains from one sample in a study of cytomegalovirus exposure and HLA in healthy donors. The assay was immunoSEQ multiplex PCR, and TCRdb's table has in-frame clones only and misses some. The profile covers 130,000 or so clones, with around 72% appearing a single time and nearly 9.5% taken by the ten largest. What was sequenced was PBMCs. Every receptor here comes from a woman in her fifties or sixties in good health and CMV-seropositive. CDR3s include the opening cysteine and the closing phenylalanine or tryptophan. The D gene is left open where the match is weak. Clone size is given for some rows only: seen once, a few or many times, or a class if the clone is expanded.

d_call	clone_size	j_call	v_call	cdr3_nt	cdr3_aa
-	-	TRBJ1-4	TRBV7-8	TGTGCCAGCAGCTTAGTTCGGGGGTCGAGGGAAAAACTGTTTTTT	CASSLVRGSREKLFF
-	few	TRBJ2-7	TRBV30	TGTGCCTGGAGTGTACCCAGTTGGCCCAGGGCCTACGAGCAGTACTTC	CAWSVPSWPRAYEQYF
-	-	TRBJ2-7	TRBV4-2	TGTGCCAGCAGCCAAGATCGGAGGGGGCGGGACGAGCAGTACTTC	CASSQDRRGRDEQYF
TRBD2	-	TRBJ2-2	TRBV11-2	TGTGCAAGCAGGGCGGGAGGAGGGACCGGGGAGCTGTTTTTT	CASRAGGGTGELFF
-	-	TRBJ1-3	TRBV29-1	TGCAGCGCCGCTAGGGGAAACACCATATATTTT	CSAARGNTIYF
-	few	TRBJ1-2	TRBV5-6	TGTGCCAGCAATTACAGGCGTAACTATGGCTACACCTTC	CASNYRRNYGYTF
TRBD2	once	TRBJ2-1	TRBV6-5	TGTGCCAGCAGTTACACTAGCGGGAGGGATTATGAGCAGTTCTTC	CASSYTSGRDYEQFF
-	-	TRBJ1-5	TRBV2	TGTGCCAGCAGTCCCCGGGGGGGTTACAATCAGCCCCAGCATTTT	CASSPRGGYNQPQHF
-	many	TRBJ2-2	TRBV5-1	TGCGCCAGCAGCTTGGGGCCAATAAACACCGGGGAGCTGTTTTTT	CASSLGPINTGELFF
TRBD2	-	TRBJ2-3	TRBV9	TGTGCCACCACGGAAGCGGGGGGAAGCACAGATACGCAGTATTTT	CATTEAGGSTDTQYF
TRBD2	-	TRBJ2-3	TRBV2	TGTGCCAGCAGTGGGGGTGCGGGGGGGATCGCAGATACGCAGTATTTT	CASSGGAGGIADTQYF
-	-	TRBJ2-2	TRBV5-1	TGCGCCAGCAGCTTGTTCGCGGGCACCGGGGAGCTGTTTTTT	CASSLFAGTGELFF
-	-	TRBJ1-2	TRBV6-4	TGTGCCAGCAGCGAGGGCGCTTTGTACACCTTC	CASSEGALYTF
TRBD1	-	TRBJ2-7	TRBV2	TGTGCCAGCAGTGTTAGACAGGGGACACCCTACGAGCAGTACTTC	CASSVRQGTPYEQYF
-	-	TRBJ2-1	TRBV20-1	TGCAGTGCCCCCCGAGGGGGGGGGCAGTTCTTC	CSAPRGGGQFF
TRBD1	-	TRBJ2-5	TRBV7-6	TGTGCCAGCAGCTTAGGGTCCGGGACAGGATTCCAAGAGACCCAGTACTTC	CASSLGSGTGFQETQYF
TRBD2	-	TRBJ2-7	TRBV2	TGTGCCAGCAGCCCGACTAGCGGGAGGGCCTACGAGCAGTACTTC	CASSPTSGRAYEQYF
TRBD2	-	TRBJ2-3	TRBV4-1	TGCGCCAGCAGCCAAGGAGGACTAGCGGGGGATATCACAGATACGCAGTATTTT	CASSQGGLAGDITDTQYF
-	once	TRBJ2-7	TRBV5-1	TGCGCCAGCAGCTTGGGACTCCCGTCCTCCGAGCAGTACTTC	CASSLGLPSSEQYF
TRBD1	-	TRBJ2-2	TRBV7-8	TGTGCCAGCAGCTTGTATCCGGGACAGGGGAAGGACACCGGGGAGCTGTTTTTT	CASSLYPGQGKDTGELFF
TRBD2	once	TRBJ2-3	TRBV4-1	TGCGCCAGCAGCCAATCCCCCCCTAGCGGAGACACAGATACGCAGTATTTT	CASSQSPPSGDTDTQYF
TRBD2	few	TRBJ2-7	TRBV5-6	TGTGCCAGCAGCTCGGGACTAGCGGTTTACGAGCAGTACTTC	CASSSGLAVYEQYF
-	-	TRBJ2-5	TRBV19	TGTGCCAGTAGTTCGGAAGAGGGAGTCATACAGACCCAGTACTTC	CASSSEEGVIQTQYF
-	-	TRBJ1-4	TRBV15	TGTGCCACCAGCAGAGGAAGCCTCGCAACTAATGAAAAACTGTTTTTT	CATSRGSLATNEKLFF
-	-	TRBJ2-1	TRBV7-9	TGTGCCAGCAGCTCGCGACGGGGGTCATCAACAAGCGAGCAGTTCTTC	CASSSRRGSSTSEQFF
TRBD1	-	TRBJ1-2	TRBV6-1	TGTGCCAGCAGTGAAGGTAGAGGACAGGGGAACGGCTACACCTTC	CASSEGRGQGNGYTF
-	once	TRBJ2-3	TRBV7-3	TGTGCCAGCAGCTTAGGGGCAGACCCTCTCACAGATACGCAGTATTTT	CASSLGADPLTDTQYF
TRBD1	-	TRBJ2-3	TRBV5-1	TGCGCCAGCAGCCGCGGACAGGGCAGGGATACGCAGTATTTT	CASSRGQGRDTQYF
TRBD1	-	TRBJ1-1	TRBV30	TGTGCCTGGAGTAGACAGGGGCGGACTGAAGCTTTCTTT	CAWSRQGRTEAFF